Only a few counts were recorded for the clone carrying this T cell receptor (beta chain). What it binds is not known. MiXCR was run by TCRdb on the reads, yielding one entry per CDR3 protein. Altogether about 230,000 distinct CDR3 sequences are present, about 20% being singletons, with the ten largest covering roughly 20%. This specimen belongs to a study of T cell repertoires in cytomegalovirus infection. Study-level information: CMV infection together with matching HLA type was indicated by public TCR beta signatures.

Study results and caveats: HLA-C-restricted TCR beta clonotypes specific for CMV led the ex vivo response.

The TCR was taken from a human donor in good health (CMV status not recorded). Some clones in this sample may be carry-over from other donors' samples. Sequencing was done on a sample of CD8+ T cells from PBMCs.

In DNA, the CDR3 is TGTGCCAGCAGTTTGGGGACCGTGACTCAAGAGACCCAGTACTTC. Its translation is CASSLGTVTQETQYF. This chain uses TRBV28 with TRBJ2-5, with D possibly called TRBD1 or TRBD2 (5 bases each). The germline V gene encodes CDR1 MDHEN and CDR2 SYDVKM. CDR3 length equals 15 residues. The V gene lost 3 bases and the J gene lost 2 bases, with 13 bases spanning the gap.